This T cell receptor (beta chain) was found in a study of OX40 agonist ivuxolimab in advanced cancers. For the study at large: Males comprised around four fifths of the group, whose mean age was around 62 years (range about 20 to 90).

The assay was immunoSEQ multiplex PCR, and TCRdb's table has in-frame clones only and misses some. Here the sample spans over 80,000 clones, about 88% being singletons. This CDR3 comprises 13 residues. In germline, CDR1 is MNHEY, CDR2 SVGAGI. V was pared by 6 bases and J by 5 bases, with 12 bases between. The source material was CD4+ or CD8+ T cells sorted from blood, sampled in a trial of the OX40 agonist ivuxolimab. The receptor comes from an adult with an advanced solid tumor such as melanoma, head and neck, liver or kidney cancer. The J gene is TRBJ2-3, the V gene TRBV6-5, with D unresolved. CDR3 DNA: TGTGCCAGCAGGCCCTCAACTGGAGATACGCAGTATTTT. Amino acid sequence: CASRPSTGDTQYF.